The rows below give T cell receptor beta chains drawn from one sample of a study of blood T cell repertoires in COVID-19. Clones were sequenced by immunoSEQ multiplex PCR, and TCRdb holds only the in-frame ones, with some missing. The sample consists of 150,000 to 200,000 clones, roughly nine tenths of them appearing once. The sequenced material came from peripheral blood. These TCRs come from a man between 70 and 80 years old with acute or convalescent COVID-19. CDR3s include the opening cysteine and the closing phenylalanine or tryptophan. The order of the fields is CDR3 length, J gene, D gene, clone size, V gene, CDR3 DNA, CDR3 protein. The D gene is left open where the match is weak. Clone size is shown for a subset of rows, as once, few, many or a class of expanded clone.

19,TRBJ2-7,TRBD2,.,TRBV2,TGTGCCAGCAGTGAAGAAAGCTACTTCACTAGCGGGATTCCCTACGAGCAGTACTTC,CASSEESYFTSGIPYEQYF
15,TRBJ1-1,.,.,TRBV5-4,TGTGCCAGCAGAAGGGGTGGGGGCGAGAACACTGAAGCTTTCTTT,CASRRGGGENTEAFF
16,TRBJ1-2,TRBD1,few,TRBV19,TGTGCCAGTAGTACCCTACAGGGGAGCTTTATCTATGGCTACACCTTC,CASSTLQGSFIYGYTF
15,TRBJ1-6,.,few,TRBV9,TGTGCCAGCAGCGTAGGTAGCTCCTATAATTCACCCCTCCACTTT,CASSVGSSYNSPLHF
15,TRBJ1-4,.,few,TRBV28,TGTGCCAGCAGTTTAATCGGGGGGACGAGAGAAAAACTGTTTTTT,CASSLIGGTREKLFF
12,TRBJ1-1,.,.,TRBV29-1,TGCAGCGCCGGGGGGGTGAACACTGAAGCTTTCTTT,CSAGGVNTEAFF
15,TRBJ2-4,.,.,TRBV7-2,TGTGCCAGCAGCAGAGAGAACCTAGCCAAAAACATTCAGTACTTC,CASSRENLAKNIQYF
17,TRBJ1-1,.,.,TRBV19,TGTGCCAGTAAACCTCGGGGGGGGGCGGTGAGGACCGCTGAAGCTTTCTTT,CASKPRGGAVRTAEAFF
14,TRBJ2-7,TRBD2,once,TRBV7-3,TGTGCCAGCAGCTTAACTTCCGGGACTAGCCAGCAGTACTTC,CASSLTSGTSQQYF
12,TRBJ2-3,.,.,TRBV10-3,TGTGCCATCAGTCCCAGTTCGGATACGCAGTATTTT,CAISPSSDTQYF
12,TRBJ1-1,.,.,TRBV28,TGTGCCAGCGCGAGATGGAACACTGAAGCTTTCTTT,CASARWNTEAFF
14,TRBJ2-5,TRBD2,once,TRBV5-1,TGCGCCAGCAGCTTGGGGACTAGTTCTGAGACCCAGTACTTC,CASSLGTSSETQYF
14,TRBJ1-2,TRBD1,.,TRBV2,TGTGCCAGCAGGGAACAGGGGGCCGGCTATGGCTACACCTTC,CASREQGAGYGYTF
15,TRBJ2-7,.,few,TRBV12-5,TGTGCTAGTGGTTCGGGGGGCCCTCCTGACTACGAGCAGTACTTC,CASGSGGPPDYEQYF
14,TRBJ1-5,.,few,TRBV7-2,TGTGCCAGCAGCCCTTGGGGCCTCGGTGAGCCCCAGCATTTT,CASSPWGLGEPQHF
16,TRBJ2-2,.,.,TRBV4-2,TGTGCCAGCAGCGTCCATAGCGGAGATAAGACCGGGGAGCTGTTTTTT,CASSVHSGDKTGELFF
14,TRBJ1-1,TRBD1,.,TRBV5-4,TGTGCCAGCAGCTTAAGACAGGGACCCACTGAAGCTTTCTTT,CASSLRQGPTEAFF
15,TRBJ2-7,TRBD2,.,TRBV19,TGTGCCAGTAGTAACGTGGCTAGCGGGACCTACGAGCAGTACTTC,CASSNVASGTYEQYF
13,TRBJ2-5,TRBD1,once,TRBV2,TGTGCCAGCAGTTCGGGACAGCAAGAGACCCAGTACTTC,CASSSGQQETQYF
19,TRBJ2-5,.,.,TRBV5-8,TGTGCCAGCAGCTTGTCGAGAGGGGGGGCCGTTTCGGAAAAAGAGACCCAGTACTTC,CASSLSRGGAVSEKETQYF
14,TRBJ1-1,TRBD1,.,TRBV7-3,TGTGCCAGCAGCCCGACAGGGGGGCGAAGTGAAGCTTTCTTT,CASSPTGGRSEAFF
15,TRBJ1-2,.,.,TRBV4-2,TGTGCCAGCAGCCAAGGGGGTCGGGGGGTCTATGGCTACACCTTC,CASSQGGRGVYGYTF
14,TRBJ1-3,.,.,TRBV4-3,TGCGCCAGCAGCCTAACGGGATCTGGAAACACCATATATTTT,CASSLTGSGNTIYF
11,TRBJ2-1,.,.,TRBV7-8,TGTGCCAGCAGCGCCTATAATGAGCAGTTCTTC,CASSAYNEQFF
12,TRBJ1-5,.,.,TRBV10-3,TGTGCCATCAGTGACGGCAATCAGCCCCAGCATTTT,CAISDGNQPQHF
13,TRBJ1-2,.,.,TRBV19,TGTGCCAGTTCAACTGTACAGAACTATGGCTACACCTTC,CASSTVQNYGYTF
13,TRBJ2-7,.,.,TRBV27,TGTGCCAGCAGTTTACCTCCGGGACTTGAAAAGTACTTC,CASSLPPGLEKYF